This T cell receptor beta chain was observed in a study of blood T cell repertoires in COVID-19. The overall study: Whether acute or convalescent, the COVID-19 samples came from the United States, Italy and Spain. The cDNA or gDNA used as material had been derived from T cells, B-cell-depleted T cells, or PBMCs.

CDR3 length: 15 amino acids. Germline V CDR1 and CDR2: MNHEY, SVGAGI. The V and J ends lost 4 bases and 0 bases respectively, with 10 bases between them. Measured with immunoSEQ multiplex PCR; TCRdb has only the in-frame clones, and not every one. Of 90,000 to 150,000 clones listed, 82% were seen once; the top ten hold over 10%. This sequence originates from a human donor in a cohort sampled during active COVID-19. Specimen: peripheral blood. The chain is built from TRBV6-5 and TRBJ2-1; the D is unclear. The CDR3 sequence: CASSFEPSSYNEQFF. The CDR3 DNA reads as TGTGCCAGCAGTTTTGAGCCGAGCTCCTACAATGAGCAGTTCTTC.